The rows below give T cell receptor beta chains drawn from one sample of a study of blood T cells in healthy people across ages. TCRdb recomputed calls from the 5' RACE reads with MiXCR, one row per CDR3 protein. This sample has 890,000 or so distinct CDR3 sequences, with under 80% found just once. Sequencing input: blood. Receptors were obtained from a man in his thirties or forties in good health. Both conserved end residues are part of each CDR3. A D gene is named only where the DNA matches it firmly. Only some rows state a clone size, as once, few, many or a class for expanded clones.

j_gene: TRBJ2-7; d_gene: -; abundance: -; v_gene: TRBV7-9; CDR3aa: CASSLALDWTLYEQYF; CDR3nt: TGTGCCAGCAGCTTAGCGCTGGACTGGACGCTGTACGAGCAGTACTTC
j_gene: TRBJ2-1; d_gene: TRBD2; abundance: -; v_gene: TRBV24-1; CDR3aa: CATSDSYRGGTLNEQFF; CDR3nt: TGTGCCACCAGTGATTCCTACCGGGGGGGCACTTTGAATGAGCAGTTCTTC
j_gene: TRBJ1-2; d_gene: TRBD1; abundance: few; v_gene: TRBV28; CDR3aa: CASSLPTTGGTYGYTF; CDR3nt: TGTGCCAGCAGTTTGCCAACGACAGGGGGCACCTATGGCTACACCTTC
j_gene: TRBJ2-3; d_gene: -; abundance: -; v_gene: TRBV15; CDR3aa: CATSRVSRGTDTQYF; CDR3nt: TGTGCCACCAGCAGAGTTTCAAGGGGAACAGATACGCAGTATTTT
j_gene: TRBJ2-5; d_gene: -; abundance: -; v_gene: TRBV29-1; CDR3aa: CSVETVEAQYF; CDR3nt: TGCAGCGTTGAGACGGTTGAGGCCCAGTACTTC
j_gene: TRBJ2-3; d_gene: -; abundance: -; v_gene: TRBV29-1; CDR3aa: CSVAPGPLPDTQYF; CDR3nt: TGCAGCGTTGCCCCGGGCCCTCTCCCAGACACGCAGTATTTT
j_gene: TRBJ2-5; d_gene: -; abundance: few; v_gene: TRBV7-2; CDR3aa: CASSLAYPGATQETQYF; CDR3nt: TGTGCCAGCAGCTTAGCGTATCCTGGAGCGACACAAGAGACCCAGTACTTC
j_gene: TRBJ2-3; d_gene: -; abundance: -; v_gene: TRBV20-1; CDR3aa: CSASRGRIDTQYF; CDR3nt: TGCAGTGCTTCCAGGGGTCGTATAGATACGCAGTATTTT
j_gene: TRBJ1-4; d_gene: -; abundance: once; v_gene: TRBV21-1; CDR3aa: CASSKEPGCREKLFF; CDR3nt: TGTGCCAGCAGCAAAGAGCCGGGGTGTAGGGAAAAACTGTTTTTT
j_gene: TRBJ2-1; d_gene: -; abundance: -; v_gene: TRBV21-1; CDR3aa: CASTRGTGGLYNEQFF; CDR3nt: TGTGCCAGCACCCGGGGCACAGGGGGCCTCTACAATGAGCAGTTCTTC
j_gene: TRBJ2-3; d_gene: -; abundance: few; v_gene: TRBV5-1; CDR3aa: CASSLALFEGLADTQYF; CDR3nt: TGCGCCAGCAGCTTGGCCCTTTTTGAGGGGTTGGCAGATACGCAGTATTTT
j_gene: TRBJ2-3; d_gene: -; abundance: few; v_gene: TRBV4-3; CDR3aa: CASSQTWVQGDTQYF; CDR3nt: TGCGCCAGCAGCCAAACATGGGTTCAGGGAGATACGCAGTATTTT
j_gene: TRBJ2-1; d_gene: -; abundance: -; v_gene: TRBV20-1; CDR3aa: CSVRGSYNEQFF; CDR3nt: TGCAGTGTTCGTGGGAGCTACAATGAGCAGTTCTTC
j_gene: TRBJ2-2; d_gene: TRBD1; abundance: -; v_gene: TRBV27; CDR3aa: CASSLYRGHAGELFF; CDR3nt: TGTGCCAGCAGTTTATATAGGGGGCACGCCGGGGAGCTGTTTTTT
j_gene: TRBJ2-5; d_gene: -; abundance: -; v_gene: TRBV20-1; CDR3aa: CSAGLAPGSQYF; CDR3nt: TGCAGTGCTGGCTTGGCCCCAGGGAGCCAGTACTTC
j_gene: TRBJ2-3; d_gene: -; abundance: -; v_gene: TRBV6-1; CDR3aa: CASSETYRGDTQYF; CDR3nt: TGTGCCAGCAGTGAAACTTACAGAGGGGATACGCAGTATTTT
j_gene: TRBJ2-2; d_gene: -; abundance: -; v_gene: TRBV3-1; CDR3aa: CASSQLRQGPNTGELFF; CDR3nt: TGTGCCAGCAGCCAACTCCGGCAGGGGCCTAACACCGGGGAGCTGTTTTTT
j_gene: TRBJ2-1; d_gene: TRBD1; abundance: -; v_gene: TRBV3-1; CDR3aa: CASSQDWGTASYNEQFF; CDR3nt: TGTGCCAGCAGCCAAGATTGGGGGACAGCGTCCTACAATGAGCAGTTCTTC
j_gene: TRBJ2-3; d_gene: TRBD2; abundance: few; v_gene: TRBV27; CDR3aa: CASNVTRLAGGTNTDTQYF; CDR3nt: TGTGCCAGCAACGTTACCCGACTAGCGGGGGGTACCAACACAGATACGCAGTATTTT
j_gene: TRBJ1-2; d_gene: -; abundance: -; v_gene: TRBV29-1; CDR3aa: CSAIITNNYGYTF; CDR3nt: TGCAGCGCCATAATCACTAATAACTATGGCTACACCTTC
j_gene: TRBJ1-2; d_gene: -; abundance: few; v_gene: TRBV10-3; CDR3aa: CAISGTGGPREGYTF; CDR3nt: TGTGCCATCAGTGGGACCGGGGGGCCCAGGGAGGGCTACACCTTC